A single sample is the source of the 25 T cell receptor beta chains below, sequenced in a study of cytomegalovirus exposure and HLA in healthy donors. Primers for the PCR totalled 60 Vbeta and 13 Jbeta. Assay: immunoSEQ multiplex PCR; the TCRdb copy retains only in-frame clones and omits some. Of around 170,000 clones in the sample, roughly 70% were seen once. Sequences were obtained from PBMCs. The receptors stem from a girl aged 10 to 17 in good health and CMV-seronegative.

This clone was seen a few times. The chain employs TRBV4-1 and TRBJ1-4; D gene uncertain. The CDR3 is made up of 16 amino acids. CDR1 is MGHRA and CDR2 is YSYEKL in the germline V gene. Trimming took off 1 base at V and 1 base at J, with 10 bases between the two ends. This chain's CDR3 is CASSQGEGLTNEKLFF. The DNA for the CDR3 is TGCGCCAGCAGCCAAGGGGAGGGTTTAACTAATGAAAAACTGTTTTTT.

The chain links TRBV18 to TRBJ1-2; D is ambiguous. V shed 4 bases and J shed 8 bases, with 14 bases lying between them. This CDR3 is 13 amino acids long. The germline gives CDR1 KGHSH, CDR2 LQKENI. CDR3 region: CASSQESAGGYTF. The DNA of the CDR3 is TGTGCCAGCTCACAGGAGTCCGCGGGGGGCTACACCTTC.

This clone was detected only a few times. The gene calls are TRBV6-6 and TRBJ1-6; TRBD1 might be the D (5 bases). Deletions cut 8 bases from V and 7 bases from J, with 9 bases between. Looked up from germline, CDR1 is MNHNY and CDR2 is SVGAGI (reference sequence). This CDR3 comprises 12 residues. The chain's CDR3 is CASDGGNSPLHF. The CDR3 DNA sequence: TGTGCCAGCGACGGGGGAAATTCACCCCTCCACTTT.

This sequence joins TRBV4-1 and TRBJ1-6; 7 bases map to TRBD1. The V segment lost 3 bases and the J segment 4 bases; nucleotides outside the gene matches: 6. Germline CDR1 and CDR2: MGHRA and YSYEKL. CDR3 length: 16 residues. CDR3: CASSQPGTVYNSPLHF. CDR3 DNA: TGCGCCAGCAGCCAGCCTGGGACAGTTTATAATTCACCCCTCCACTTT.

The rearrangement uses TRBV30 and TRBJ1-3; no clear D gene. The CDR3 runs to 12 residues. V gave up 5 bases and J gave up 3 bases, with 8 bases separating them. The germline V gene has CDR1 GTSNPN and CDR2 SVGIG (reference sequence). Here the CDR3 reads CAWSGYGNTIYF. The CDR3 nucleotides are TGTGCCTGGTCGGGTTATGGAAACACCATATATTTT.

The chain recombines TRBV29-1 with TRBJ1-2, with D unclear. With 5 bases removed from V and 7 bases from J, the gap between germline ends came to 14 bases. This CDR3 is built from 12 residues. Germline V gene data show CDR1 as SQVTM and CDR2 as ANQGSEA. CDR3 loop: CSVRSGSPGYTF. The DNA for the CDR3 is TGCAGCGTTAGATCCGGGTCGCCTGGCTACACCTTC.

The chain uses TRBV6-5 and TRBJ1-6, with 7 bases identical to TRBD1. This CDR3 is 15 amino acids long. CDR1 is MNHEY and CDR2 is SVGAGI in the germline V gene. The junction had 6 bases not matched to a gene; V was cut back by 0 bases and J by 10 bases. The chain's CDR3 is CASSYSGTVQSPLHF. In DNA form, the CDR3 reads TGTGCCAGCAGTTACTCCGGGACAGTTCAATCACCCCTCCACTTT.

The rearrangement links TRBV7-9 to TRBJ2-7; 7 bases align to TRBD1. The CDR3 consists of 15 residues. The ends lost 3 bases at V and 3 bases at J; junction bases unmatched: 8. Germline V gives CDR1 SEHNR, CDR2 FQNEAQ (reference sequence). CDR3 sequence (DNA): TGTGCCAGCAGCTTCCTAACCGGGACAGTCTACGAGCAGTACTTC. It is translated as CASSFLTGTVYEQYF.

The V and J genes are TRBV5-4 and TRBJ2-5; TRBD1 agrees at 7 bases. Germline CDR1 SGHNT, CDR2 YYREEE (reference sequence). CDR3 size: 14 residues. Trimming removed 0 bases from V and 5 bases from J; junction bases left unmatched: 4. CDR3 amino acids: CASSLGQGRETQYF. As DNA, the CDR3 is TGTGCCAGCAGCTTGGGACAGGGTAGGGAGACCCAGTACTTC.

The J gene is TRBJ2-7, the V gene TRBV5-1; D might be TRBD2 (5 bases). The V and J ends lost 0 bases and 3 bases respectively, with 13 bases between them. CDR3 length: 15 amino acids. Germline CDR1 and CDR2: SGHRS and YFSETQ. DNA for the CDR3: TGCGCCAGCAGCTTGGGAGGGAAAAATAACTACGAGCAGTACTTC. Encoded protein: CASSLGGKNNYEQYF.

The chain links TRBV7-6 to TRBJ1-6; D gene unclear. This CDR3 region has 14 residues. CDR1 SGHVS and CDR2 FNYEAQ come from the germline V gene. Trimming pared 0 bases from V and 7 bases from J, leaving 7 bases between. Here the CDR3 reads CASSLANQNSPLHF. DNA of the CDR3: TGTGCCAGCAGCTTAGCGAACCAGAATTCACCCCTCCACTTT.

The chain couples TRBV30 to TRBJ1-2, with a possible D match to TRBD1 (5 bases). This CDR3 has 13 amino acids. Germline loops: CDR1 GTSNPN, CDR2 SVGIG (reference sequence). Trimming shortened V by 8 bases and J by 7 bases, and 20 bases separated the two germline ends. CDR3 sequence: CATLGQGMVGYTF. CDR3 nucleotides: TGTGCCACCTTGGGGCAGGGAATGGTTGGCTACACCTTC.

This clone was found many times. The V call is TRBV6-1, the J call TRBJ2-5, with 15 bases lining up with TRBD2. CDR3 length: 15 residues. Per germline, CDR1 MNHNS and CDR2 SASEGT. V lost 4 bases and J lost 4; bases outside the gene matches: 1. The CDR3 loop reads CASSGTSGGAETQYF. The CDR3 coding sequence is TGTGCCAGCAGTGGGACTAGCGGGGGGGCAGAGACCCAGTACTTC.

The rearrangement joins TRBV18 to TRBJ1-2; 8 nucleotides line up with TRBD1. The CDR3 sequence is 13 residues long. The junction had 6 bases not matched to a gene; V was cut back by 4 bases and J by 8 bases. Germline V CDR1 and CDR2: KGHSH, LQKENI. This CDR3 reads CASSQGTGDGYTF. DNA for the CDR3: TGTGCCAGCTCACAAGGGACAGGCGACGGCTACACCTTC.

This rearrangement joins TRBV7-9 to TRBJ2-7; D gene unclear. The ends were cut back, 3 bases at V and 0 bases at J, with 15 bases in the middle. Looked up from germline, CDR1 is SEHNR and CDR2 is FQNEAQ (reference sequence). This CDR3 has 16 residues. As DNA, the CDR3 is TGTGCCAGCAGCTTTTTATACGGGTACTCCTCCTACGAGCAGTACTTC. This sequence encodes CASSFLYGYSSYEQYF.

V is TRBV4-1 and J is TRBJ2-7; D is possibly TRBD1 (5 bases). This CDR3 is 14 amino acids long. Germline V gene lookup returns CDR1 MGHRA and CDR2 YSYEKL. Deletions cut 4 bases from V and 0 bases from J, with 10 bases between. CDR3: CASSPTANSYEQYF. DNA of the CDR3: TGCGCCAGCAGCCCGACAGCTAACTCCTACGAGCAGTACTTC.

V is TRBV19 and J is TRBJ2-4; TRBD1 agrees at 9 bases. V dropped 5 bases and J dropped 5; count of bases not matched to a gene: 4. The CDR3 totals 14 residues. The germline V gene encodes CDR1 LNHDA and CDR2 SQIVND (reference sequence). CDR3 in DNA: TGTGCCAGTAGTTTTCGACAGGGGGAAAACATTCAGTACTTC. This sequence encodes CASSFRQGENIQYF.

J is TRBJ2-1 and V is TRBV30; D might be TRBD2 (5 bases). The CDR3 totals 13 residues. V shed 0 bases and J shed 3 bases, with 6 bases lying between them. Germline V gene lookup returns CDR1 GTSNPN and CDR2 SVGIG (reference sequence). The DNA of the CDR3 is TGTGCCTGGAGTGTACTAGGCTACAATGAGCAGTTCTTC. This gives the protein CAWSVLGYNEQFF.

The chain carries TRBV27 and TRBJ1-2; no reliable D call. V was pared by 3 bases and J by 2 bases, with 10 bases between. The germline V gene encodes CDR1 MNHEY and CDR2 SMNVEV (reference sequence). This CDR3 comprises 14 residues. The CDR3 nucleotides are TGTGCCAGCAGTTTGAGTTTGAGAAACTATGGCTACACCTTC. This gives the protein CASSLSLRNYGYTF.

The chain has TRBV11-2 and TRBJ2-3; possibly TRBD2 for D (5 bases). The CDR3 covers 15 residues. Germline CDR1 SGHAT, CDR2 FQNNGV. V gave up 5 bases and J gave up 2 bases, with 14 bases separating them. The CDR3 loop reads CASSPSPLNTDTQYF. In nucleotides, the CDR3 is TGTGCCAGCAGCCCTAGCCCACTGAACACAGATACGCAGTATTTT.

The CDR3 region has the DNA TGTGCCAGCAGTTTTTCGACAGGGGCTGGCAATCAGCCCCAGCATTTT. Its protein product is CASSFSTGAGNQPQHF. The chain employs TRBV28 and TRBJ1-5, with 8 bases identical to TRBD1. Trimming took 3 bases from V and 2 from J; bases not matched to a gene: 6. The CDR3 consists of 16 residues. The germline CDR1 and CDR2 sequences are MDHEN and SYDVKM.

This chain connects TRBV19 to TRBJ1-1; 9 positions match TRBD1. J gave up 5 bases and V 5 bases, and 12 bases lay outside the gene matches. CDR1 LNHDA and CDR2 SQIVND come from the germline V gene (reference sequence). CDR3 length: 16 amino acids. CDR3 nucleotide sequence: TGTGCCAGTAGTTCCCAGGCGGGGACAGGGACAACTGAAGCTTTCTTT. This codes for CASSSQAGTGTTEAFF.

This clone appeared a single time. The V and J genes are TRBV30 and TRBJ2-5; TRBD2 agrees at 8 bases. Per germline, CDR1 GTSNPN and CDR2 SVGIG (reference sequence). The CDR3 is 13 residues long. Trimming at V came to 1 base and at J to 5 bases, leaving 3 bases not matched to a gene. The CDR3 spells CAWSGTSFETQYF. CDR3 bases: TGTGCCTGGAGTGGGACTAGCTTCGAGACCCAGTACTTC.

The chain couples TRBV6-1 to TRBJ1-2; 7 nucleotides agree with TRBD1. The CDR3 is made up of 13 amino acids. Trimming removed 9 bases from V and 4 bases from J; junction bases left unmatched: 8. From germline, CDR1 is MNHNS and CDR2 SASEGT. The CDR3 DNA is TGTGCCAGTACAGGGGTTCAGGGCTATGGCTACACCTTC. Its protein product is CASTGVQGYGYTF.

CDR3 in DNA: TGTGCCTGGAGTATTACTTGGTATGAGCAGTTCTTC. Amino acids: CAWSITWYEQFF. The chain has TRBV30 and TRBJ2-1, with no clear D. The germline V and J ends were trimmed by 2 bases and 8 bases, with 10 bases remaining between them. Germline-derived CDR1 and CDR2 are GTSNPN and SVGIG (reference sequence). The CDR3 length is 12 residues.